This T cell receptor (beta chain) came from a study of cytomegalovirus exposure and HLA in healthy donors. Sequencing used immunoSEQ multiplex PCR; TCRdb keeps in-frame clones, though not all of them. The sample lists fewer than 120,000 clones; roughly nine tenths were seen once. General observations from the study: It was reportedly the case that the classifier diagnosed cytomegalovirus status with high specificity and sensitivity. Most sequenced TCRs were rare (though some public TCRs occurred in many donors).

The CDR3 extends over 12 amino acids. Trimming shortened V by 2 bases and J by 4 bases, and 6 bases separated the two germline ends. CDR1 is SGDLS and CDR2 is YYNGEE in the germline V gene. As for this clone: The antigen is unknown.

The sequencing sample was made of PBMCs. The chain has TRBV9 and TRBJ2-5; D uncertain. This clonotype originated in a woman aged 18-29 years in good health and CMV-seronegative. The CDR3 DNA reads TGTGCCAGCAGCGTCGGAGTAGAGACCCAGTACTTC. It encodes CASSVGVETQYF.